This T cell receptor (beta chain) was profiled in a study of cytotoxic CD8 clonotypes in ibrutinib-treated CLL. Looking at the study overall: The group held 11 relapsed/refractory and about 15 treatment-naive patients, with fewer than 18 IGHV unmutated.

General study findings and limits: Sampling times differed between sustained-remission and progressing patients. Baseline clonality exceeded age-matched healthy donors and tracked circulating CD8+ T-cell counts. Public clonotypes, found uncommonly, either contracted or stayed stable on treatment.

There are 16 residues in the CDR3. The table came from immunoSEQ multiplex PCR; TCRdb's copy has only in-frame clones and leaves some out. This sample yields approximately 280,000 clones, of which around 69% are seen a single time; around 5.3% belongs to the top ten. A note on this clone: Antigen: not known.

The chain joins TRBV21-1 to TRBJ1-1; the D call of TRBD1 is as the table states it, not checked on the DNA. TRBV21-1 is an annotated pseudogene. The starting material was PBMCs, obtained at disease progression, from a patient treated with ibrutinib. The TCR comes from a human donor with chronic lymphocytic leukemia. CDR3 DNA sequence: TGTGCCAGCAGCAAACGGGGACAGGGGGGAGGCACTGAAGCTTTCTTT. Amino acids: CASSKRGQGGGTEAFF.